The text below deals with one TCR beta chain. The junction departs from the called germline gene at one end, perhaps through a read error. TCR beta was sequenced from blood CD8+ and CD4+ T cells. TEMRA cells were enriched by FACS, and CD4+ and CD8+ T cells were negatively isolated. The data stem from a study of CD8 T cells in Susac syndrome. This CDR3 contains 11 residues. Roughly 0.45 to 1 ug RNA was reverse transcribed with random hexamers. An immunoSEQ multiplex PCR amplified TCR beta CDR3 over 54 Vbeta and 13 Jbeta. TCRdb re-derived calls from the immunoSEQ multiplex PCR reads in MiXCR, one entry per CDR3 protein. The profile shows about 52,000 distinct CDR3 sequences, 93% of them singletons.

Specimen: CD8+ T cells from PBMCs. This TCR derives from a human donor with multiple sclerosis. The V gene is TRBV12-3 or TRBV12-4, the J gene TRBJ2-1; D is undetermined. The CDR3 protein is CASSLRGVSRF. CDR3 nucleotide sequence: TGTGCCAGCAGTTTAAGAGGAGTCTCGAGGTTC.